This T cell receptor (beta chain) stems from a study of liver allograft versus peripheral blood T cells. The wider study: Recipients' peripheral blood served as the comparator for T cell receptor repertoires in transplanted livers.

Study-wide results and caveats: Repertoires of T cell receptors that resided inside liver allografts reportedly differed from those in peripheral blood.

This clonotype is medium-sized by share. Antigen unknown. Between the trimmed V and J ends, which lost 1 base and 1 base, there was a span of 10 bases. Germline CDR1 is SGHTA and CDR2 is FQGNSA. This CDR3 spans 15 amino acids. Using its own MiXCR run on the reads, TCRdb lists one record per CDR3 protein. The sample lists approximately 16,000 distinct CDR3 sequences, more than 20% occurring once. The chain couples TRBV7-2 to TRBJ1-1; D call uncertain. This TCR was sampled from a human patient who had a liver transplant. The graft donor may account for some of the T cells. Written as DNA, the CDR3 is TGTGCCAGCAGCTTAGGGGCAGGAAAGAACACTGAAGCTTTCTTT. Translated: CASSLGAGKNTEAFF. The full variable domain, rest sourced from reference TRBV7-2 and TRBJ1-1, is GAGVSQSPSNKVTEKGKDVELRCDPISGHTALYWYRQSLGQGLEFLIYFQGNSAPDKSGLPSDRFSAERTGGSVSTLTIQRTQQEDSAVYLCASSLGAGKNTEAFFGQGTRLTVV.